This T cell receptor beta chain appears in the sequencing data of a study of molecular identifiers for immune sequencing clone quantification. Ten or more counts support this clonotype. The antigen is undetermined. Germline values: CDR1 SGHTA, CDR2 FQGNSA. CDR3 size: 15 residues. The ends were cut back, 5 bases at V and 3 bases at J, with 13 bases in the middle. From the PCR reads, TCRdb called clonotypes with MiXCR, one entry per CDR3 protein. The table includes 60,000 to 70,000 distinct CDR3 sequences, around 18% detected once. The study's findings and limits: Because of identical TCR molecules sharing a barcode, sizes of highly expanded clones could be underestimated.

This TCR derives from a human donor in good health. Some libraries in this study had Jurkat cell RNA spiked in. The sample comprised naive CD8+ T cells from blood, with Jurkat cell RNA spiked in. Subset given: FACS-sorted CD8+CD4-CCR7+CD45RA+ naive T cells. The rearrangement links TRBV7-2 to TRBJ2-2, with D unclear. This CDR3 reads CASSVGQTYTGELFF. For the CDR3, the DNA is TGTGCCAGCAGCGTCGGGCAGACATACACCGGGGAGCTGTTTTTT.